This TCR beta chain is drawn from a study of blood T cell repertoires in COVID-19 (dated by TCRdb to the early 2020s). For context, the study as a whole: The collaborator samples originated in the United States, Italy and Spain and spanned the acute and convalescent phases of COVID-19. The material from the prospective study consisted of cDNA or gDNA derived from T cells, B-cell-depleted T cells, or PBMCs. Deeply sampled blood TCRbeta repertoires from subjects exposed to, actively infected with, or recovered from COVID-19 were included in the dataset. The repertoires were made available in a free public database intended to serve as a resource for research on the immune response to SARS-CoV-2. Samples were obtained from the ongoing ImmuneRACE study (first 160 participants) and from 1,254 subjects provided by 6 global collaborators. Sample metadata almost always included a de-identified subject ID, COVID-19 status, age in years and sex. Where available, HLA class I and class II types were obtained from metadata supplied by the sample provider rather than from assay-based typing.

The collaborating institutions used their own protocols to collect whole blood in K2EDTA tubes. For TCRbeta analysis, collaborators shipped samples as frozen whole blood, isolated PBMCs, or DNA extracted from either of those sample types. Overall study outcomes, separate from this receptor: How much clinical and demographic metadata was included differed by source and by participant, and the metadata was provided uncurated.

The immunoSEQ Assay, a bias-controlled multiplex PCR, was used to amplify TCRbeta CDR3 regions from genomic DNA. In the paper's pipeline: Within the assay, amplification of reference gene primers was used to estimate how many nucleated cells each sample contained. To quantify the absolute abundance of each unique TCRbeta CDR3 rearrangement, sequence reads were collapsed and filtered. For each sample, productive Simpson clonality was calculated as the square root of Simpson's diversity index across productive rearrangements. TCRdb mirrors the immuneACCESS table, restricted to in-frame sequences. Some clones are absent from its copies; in checked studies, under half trace to an unresolved V gene, and the reason for the others is unknown. V and J calls and clone size are copied from that table; D and trimming were computed from the DNA. This sample comprises some 110,000 clones, about 88% of them detected only once. 1.4% to 1.5% of the sample goes to the ten largest clones.

As to this clone: What antigen it recognizes has not been identified. No much larger clonotype is one base removed from it; base qualities were not supplied.

The germline V gene sets CDR1 to LGHNA and CDR2 to YSLEER. The CDR3 numbers 15 residues from cysteine through phenylalanine. Only the CDR3 part of the read is kept: 45 bases, read in frame from the first base. V is pared back by 0 bases and J by 5 bases, with 14 bases lying between the germline termini. This receptor was identified in a man between 35 and 55 years old with acute or convalescent COVID-19. In this chain, TRBV4-3 is recombined with TRBJ2-7; 5 matching bases give a weak D call of TRBD1. Sequenced: peripheral blood. The CDR3 region reads CASSQDGARSDEQYF. The DNA sequence reads TGCGCCAGCAGCCAAGATGGGGCCCGATCGGACGAGCAGTACTTC.